The 10 T cell receptor beta chains below were found in one sample sequenced in a study of T-cell reconstitution after alpha-beta-depleted transplantation in children. As it was prepared, the TCRbeta library received unique molecular identifiers. MiXCR was run by TCRdb on the PCR reads, yielding one entry per CDR3 protein. The sample yields 600,000 to 700,000 distinct CDR3 sequences, 10% to 15% seen once. The sequencing used PBMCs, collected before TCRalphabeta/CD19-depleted stem cell transplant. These receptors were taken from a girl aged 2-9 years with congenital amegakaryocytic thrombocytopenia, due to receive a stem cell transplant.

In its sample, this clonotype was seen many times. The V and J genes are TRBV29-1 and TRBJ2-2, with D unclear. Germline V gene lookup returns CDR1 SQVTM and CDR2 ANQGSEA. CDR3 length: 13 residues. The V end was cut by 1 base, the J end by 1 base, with 4 bases between. The CDR3 coding sequence is TGCAGCGTTGAAGGGCTGAACACCGGGGAGCTGTTTTTT. Its protein is CSVEGLNTGELFF.

The chain links TRBV25-1 to TRBJ2-7, with 7 bases aligning to TRBD1. Germline V gives CDR1 MGHDK, CDR2 SYGVNS. Unmatched junction bases numbered 9, after V lost 10 bases and J lost 3 bases. CDR3 length equals 13 residues. In nucleotides, the CDR3 is TGTGCCATCCCTAGGGGACAGTACTACGAGCAGTACTTC. Its translation is CAIPRGQYYEQYF.

As to this clonotype: Being one base from a much bigger clone, this may be a read error. The chain recombines TRBV4-1 with TRBJ2-7; perhaps TRBD1 as D (6 bases). CDR1 is MGHRA and CDR2 is YSYEKL in the germline V gene. The V end lost 3 bases, the J end lost 3 bases, and 15 bases lay between the germline ends. This CDR3 spans 15 amino acids. The CDR3 coding sequence is TGCGCCAGCAGCCATATCGGGTCAGGGGACTACGAGCAGTACTTC. It translates to CASSHIGSGDYEQYF.

This clonotype was observed a handful of times. This sequence joins TRBV12-3 or TRBV12-4 and TRBJ2-7, with 10 bases aligning to TRBD2. J was trimmed by 4 bases and V by 7 bases; bases with no gene match: 7. The CDR3 runs 14 residues. DNA for the CDR3: TGTGCCAGCACCCCCCGGACTAGCGGATACGAGCAGTACTTC. Protein sequence: CASTPRTSGYEQYF.

The table lists this clonotype with many counts. This rearrangement joins TRBV9 to TRBJ2-7; D is uncertain. Deletions cut 4 bases from V and 3 bases from J, with 11 bases between. Per germline, CDR1 SGDLS and CDR2 YYNGEE. The CDR3 consists of 13 residues. The DNA for the CDR3 is TGTGCCAGCAGCCCTGTAGAGGACTACGAGCAGTACTTC. Translating gives CASSPVEDYEQYF.

This clonotype was observed at least ten times. This chain links TRBV5-1 with TRBJ2-1; the match to TRBD2 covers 12 bases. J gave up 8 bases and V 1 base, and 7 bases lay outside the gene matches. The CDR3 has 16 residues. CDR1 is SGHRS and CDR2 is YFSETQ in the germline V gene. The CDR3 is CASSLLAGGPIDEQFF. The CDR3 region has the DNA TGCGCCAGCAGCTTGCTAGCGGGAGGGCCTATTGATGAGCAGTTCTTC.

This chain links TRBV10-3 with TRBJ2-5; TRBD1 matches 9 bases. The CDR3 is 15 amino acids. Germline V gene lookup returns CDR1 ENHRY and CDR2 SYGVKD. Unmatched junction bases numbered 8, after V lost 4 bases and J lost 5 bases. The CDR3 DNA reads TGTGCCATCAGTGGCTCGGGACAGGGATGGGAGACCCAGTACTTC. Translating it yields CAISGSGQGWETQYF.

This clonotype has a count of ten or more. The chain employs TRBV20-1 and TRBJ2-1; D uncertain. From germline, CDR1 is DFQATT and CDR2 SNEGSKA (reference sequence). CDR3 length: 13 residues. V was pared by 3 bases and J by 3 bases, with 9 bases between. CDR3 in amino acids: CSASQVDYNEQFF. CDR3 nucleotides: TGCAGTGCTAGCCAGGTAGACTACAATGAGCAGTTCTTC.

The chain is built from TRBV27 and TRBJ1-6; no firm D call. The CDR3 has 13 residues. Trimming shortened V by 2 bases and J by 10 bases, and 9 bases separated the two germline ends. Looked up from germline, CDR1 is MNHEY and CDR2 is SMNVEV (reference sequence). CDR3 region: CASSLGKRSPLHF. The CDR3 DNA sequence: TGTGCCAGCAGTTTAGGGAAGAGGTCACCCCTCCACTTT.

The chain couples TRBV12-3 or TRBV12-4 to TRBJ2-5; D is possibly TRBD2 (7 bases). The CDR3 is 15 amino acids. The ends were cut back, 3 bases at V and 4 bases at J, with 15 bases in the middle. As DNA, the CDR3 is TGTGCCAGCAGTTTTTTTGGACTAGGGGGAGAGACCCAGTACTTC. As protein: CASSFFGLGGETQYF.